These T cell receptor beta chains were read from a single sample in a study of Graves' ophthalmopathy and Graves' hyperthyroidism. A single record per CDR3 protein comes from TCRdb applying MiXCR to the multiplex PCR reads. The sample carries about 400,000 distinct CDR3 sequences, around 21% recorded once. The sequencing input was peripheral blood. The source of these receptors is a woman between 18 and 29 years old with stable Graves' hyperthyroidism. The CDR3 runs from the conserved cysteine through the conserved F or W. D genes are given only for firm matches. Clone size appears in some rows only: once, few, many, or a class for an expanded clone.

.	.	TRBV7-8	TRBJ2-2	CASSLVGSVHRELFF	TGTGCCAGCAGCTTAGTCGGCAGTGTTCACCGGGAGCTGTTTTTT
TRBD2	few	TRBV7-2	TRBJ2-7	CASSSTSYEQCF	TGTGCCAGCAGCTCGACTAGCTACGAGCAGTGCTTC
.	few	TRBV28	TRBJ1-4	CASSSMGRRNEKLFF	TGTGCCAGCAGCTCAATGGGACGGCGAAATGAAAAACTGTTTTTT
.	many	TRBV20-1	TRBJ2-7	CSARGPYPEQYF	TGCAGTGCTAGGGGGCCATACCCCGAGCAGTACTTC
TRBD2	few	TRBV6-2/TRBV6-3	TRBJ2-1	CASRPGLAGGNEQFF	TGTGCCAGCAGACCCGGACTAGCGGGAGGCAATGAGCAGTTCTTC
.	many	TRBV11-2	TRBJ2-2	CASSSLKRTGELFF	TGTGCCAGCAGCAGCCTCAAGAGGACCGGGGAGCTGTTTTTT
.	many	TRBV20-1	TRBJ2-5	CSFTVGSKETQYF	TGCAGTTTCACAGTGGGGTCTAAAGAGACCCAGTACTTC
.	many	TRBV15	TRBJ2-7	CATSRPPGLKRRDYEQYF	TGTGCCACCAGCAGGCCCCCGGGTTTGAAGCGGAGGGACTACGAGCAGTACTTC
TRBD1	many	TRBV7-2	TRBJ2-7	CASSLVATGAYEQYF	TGTGCCAGCAGCTTAGTGGCGACAGGGGCTTACGAGCAGTACTTC
TRBD2	many	TRBV20-1	TRBJ2-7	CSARGYGLAYSYEQYF	TGCAGTGCTAGAGGCTACGGACTAGCGTACTCCTACGAGCAGTACTTC
.	many	TRBV7-9	TRBJ1-2	CASSHAGGSGYTF	TGTGCCAGCAGCCACGCGGGGGGAAGTGGCTACACCTTC
TRBD1	many	TRBV6-2/TRBV6-3	TRBJ2-7	CASSPRQGRPHEQYF	TGTGCCAGCAGCCCCCGACAGGGGAGACCCCACGAGCAGTACTTC
TRBD2	.	TRBV6-1	TRBJ2-2	CASRPHLGEGNTGELFF	TGTGCCAGTAGACCCCATCTGGGGGAGGGGAACACCGGGGAGCTGTTTTTT
TRBD1	many	TRBV19	TRBJ1-1	CASSIERQGWNTEAFF	TGTGCCAGTAGTATAGAACGACAGGGGTGGAACACTGAAGCTTTCTTT
.	many	TRBV20-1	TRBJ2-7	CSAERGSTYEQYF	TGCAGTGCTGAAAGGGGTAGCACCTACGAGCAGTACTTC
TRBD2	many	TRBV11-2	TRBJ2-5	CASSFRGTSGSWETQYF	TGTGCCAGCAGCTTTCGGGGGACTAGCGGGAGCTGGGAGACCCAGTACTTC
.	many	TRBV18	TRBJ1-2	CASSSLRDRINYGYTF	TGTGCCAGCTCATCGTTGCGAGACAGGATCAACTATGGCTACACCTTC
.	.	TRBV28	TRBJ2-4	CASSHFPLAKNIQYF	TGTGCCAGCAGCCATTTTCCACTAGCCAAAAACATTCAGTACTTC
.	.	TRBV11-2	TRBJ2-3	CASSPWGSTDTQYF	TGTGCCAGCAGCCCCTGGGGTTCGACAGATACGCAGTATTTT
TRBD1	.	TRBV6-1	TRBJ2-2	CASTGRQGDTGELFF	TGTGCCAGCACCGGCAGACAGGGCGACACCGGGGAGCTGTTTTTT
.	many	TRBV12-3/TRBV12-4	TRBJ2-7	CASTRTENSYEQYF	TGTGCCAGCACTCGGACGGAGAACTCCTACGAGCAGTACTTC
.	many	TRBV7-2	TRBJ1-5	CASSFGDQPQHF	TGTGCCAGCAGCTTTGGGGATCAGCCCCAGCATTTT
.	.	TRBV28	TRBJ2-7	CASSLEGWGSYEQYF	TGTGCCAGCAGTTTAGAGGGGTGGGGCTCCTACGAGCAGTACTTC
TRBD2	many	TRBV5-4	TRBJ2-7	CASSLPTAGEQYF	TGTGCCAGCAGCCTACCGACAGCGGGGGAGCAGTACTTC
.	few	TRBV2	TRBJ1-1	CASTPGPSNTEAFF	TGTGCCAGCACACCGGGACCTTCGAACACTGAAGCTTTCTTT
TRBD2	many	TRBV5-1	TRBJ2-7	CASSLPTSGRFEQYF	TGCGCCAGCAGCTTGCCGACTAGCGGGAGATTCGAGCAGTACTTC
.	many	TRBV12-3/TRBV12-4	TRBJ1-5	CASSFQGPQPQHF	TGTGCCAGCAGTTTTCAGGGTCCTCAGCCCCAGCATTTT
.	many	TRBV9	TRBJ2-5	CASSVAGSGQETQYF	TGTGCCAGCAGCGTAGCAGGGAGCGGGCAAGAGACCCAGTACTTC
.	.	TRBV6-4	TRBJ2-7	CASRGPIGYEQYF	TGTGCCAGCAGGGGACCGATAGGATACGAGCAGTACTTC
TRBD2	many	TRBV7-8	TRBJ2-5	CASSLRVGLAGEDQETQYF	TGTGCCAGCAGCTTAAGGGTCGGACTAGCGGGAGAGGACCAAGAGACCCAGTACTTC
.	.	TRBV20-1	TRBJ2-5	CSASTGILQETQYF	TGCAGTGCGTCCACAGGGATTCTGCAAGAGACCCAGTACTTC
TRBD1	.	TRBV6-2/TRBV6-3	TRBJ2-2	CASGRGTANTGELFF	TGTGCCAGCGGCAGGGGGACCGCGAACACCGGGGAGCTGTTTTTT
.	many	TRBV29-1	TRBJ2-2	CSAGTFTTGELFF	TGCAGCGCCGGGACTTTCACAACCGGGGAGCTGTTTTTT
.	many	TRBV6-1	TRBJ2-3	CASSGGGGLGETQYF	TGTGCCAGCAGCGGCGGAGGGGGTCTCGGGGAGACGCAGTATTTT
.	many	TRBV28	TRBJ1-5	CASSYPWTDSNQPQHF	TGTGCCAGCAGTTACCCATGGACAGATAGCAATCAGCCCCAGCATTTT
TRBD1	.	TRBV4-1	TRBJ1-1	CASSHPGQLNTEAFF	TGCGCCAGCAGCCACCCGGGACAGTTGAACACTGAAGCTTTCTTT
TRBD1	many	TRBV2	TRBJ2-7	CASSAGTANEQYF	TGTGCCAGCAGTGCCGGGACAGCGAACGAGCAGTACTTC
.	many	TRBV12-3/TRBV12-4	TRBJ1-1	CASSLLFENTEAFF	TGTGCCAGCAGTTTACTATTTGAGAACACTGAAGCTTTCTTT
.	many	TRBV6-1	TRBJ1-3	CASSEFTGQTTSGNTIYF	TGTGCCAGCAGTGAATTCACGGGTCAGACCACCTCTGGAAACACCATATATTTT
.	many	TRBV12-3/TRBV12-4	TRBJ2-7	CASTPGSSRHEQYF	TGTGCCAGCACCCCGGGGTCGTCTAGGCACGAGCAGTACTTC
.	many	TRBV6-4	TRBJ2-7	CASSPGTSPLGSYEQYF	TGTGCCAGCAGCCCGGGAACTAGCCCCTTGGGGAGCTACGAGCAGTACTTC
TRBD1	many	TRBV7-2	TRBJ2-7	CASSFRDRVYEQYF	TGTGCCAGCAGCTTCCGGGACAGGGTCTACGAGCAGTACTTC
TRBD2	.	TRBV20-1	TRBJ2-5	CSARNRGLAGGPQYF	TGCAGTGCTAGAAACCGCGGACTAGCGGGGGGCCCTCAGTACTTC
.	many	TRBV6-2/TRBV6-3	TRBJ2-5	CASSYSRGQETQYF	TGTGCCAGCAGTTACTCCAGGGGCCAAGAGACCCAGTACTTC
.	many	TRBV28	TRBJ1-2	CASRQNYGYTF	TGTGCCAGCCGACAGAACTATGGCTACACCTTC
.	many	TRBV2	TRBJ1-1	CASSPQRGTEAFF	TGTGCCAGCAGTCCTCAACGAGGGACTGAAGCTTTCTTT